This is a list of T cell receptor beta chains from one sample in a study of cytomegalovirus exposure and HLA in healthy donors. This table comes from immunoSEQ multiplex PCR, and its TCRdb copy is limited to in-frame clones, with some not included. The sample contains about 120,000 clones, 86% of which appear only once. Sequenced sample: PBMCs. The source is a man aged 18 to 30 in good health and CMV-seronegative. Each CDR3 is given with its conserved first and last residue. The D gene is left open where the match is weak.

TRBV5-1,TRBJ1-2,TRBD1,14,CASSSDRKGYGYTF,TGCGCCAGCAGCTCGGACAGGAAGGGGTATGGCTACACCTTC
TRBV4-2,TRBJ2-1,TRBD2,16,CASSQEGTRGYNEQFF,TGTGCCAGCAGCCAAGAGGGGACTAGGGGATACAATGAGCAGTTCTTC
TRBV10-3,TRBJ1-1,TRBD1,15,CAISVAGTVNTEAFF,TGTGCCATCAGTGTAGCCGGGACAGTGAACACTGAAGCTTTCTTT
TRBV7-9,TRBJ2-7,TRBD1,14,CASSSQGANYEQYF,TGTGCCAGCAGCTCACAGGGGGCGAACTACGAGCAGTACTTC
TRBV5-1,TRBJ1-2,TRBD1,16,CASSLSRDRGGYGYTF,TGCGCCAGCAGCTTAAGTCGGGACAGGGGTGGCTATGGCTACACCTTC
TRBV11-2,TRBJ2-6,NA,16,CASTRGRGSGANVLTF,TGTGCCAGCACCCGTGGCAGGGGCTCTGGGGCCAACGTCCTGACTTTC
TRBV5-6,TRBJ2-5,TRBD1,14,CASSLGQGKKTQYF,TGTGCCAGCAGCTTGGGACAGGGTAAGAAGACCCAGTACTTC
TRBV30,TRBJ1-3,NA,15,CAWSLGRRSGNTIYF,TGTGCCTGGAGTCTGGGCAGGCGCTCTGGAAACACCATATATTTT
TRBV30,TRBJ1-4,NA,14,CAWSVGQLNEKLFF,TGTGCCTGGAGTGTAGGACAGCTTAATGAAAAACTGTTTTTT
TRBV7-8,TRBJ1-5,NA,16,CASSLVTAYSNQPQHF,TGTGCCAGCAGCTTAGTAACAGCTTATAGCAATCAGCCCCAGCATTTT
TRBV5-1,TRBJ2-3,TRBD2,16,CASSGRTSGDTDTQYF,TGCGCCAGCAGCGGACGGACTAGCGGGGACACAGATACGCAGTATTTT
TRBV27,TRBJ2-1,NA,14,CASSGSSSYNEQFF,TGTGCCAGCAGTGGTTCTAGCTCCTACAATGAGCAGTTCTTC
TRBV6-5,TRBJ2-3,NA,15,CASSYAGTHGDTQYF,TGTGCCAGCAGTTATGCGGGGACCCACGGAGATACGCAGTATTTT
TRBV27,TRBJ1-1,NA,17,CASSLAVSGVWDTEAFF,TGTGCCAGCAGTTTGGCGGTCTCGGGTGTTTGGGACACTGAAGCTTTCTTT
TRBV19,TRBJ2-3,TRBD2,15,CASSEGGGYTDTQYF,TGTGCCAGTAGTGAGGGCGGGGGGTACACAGATACGCAGTATTTT
TRBV6-5,TRBJ1-2,TRBD1,15,CASSYSGQPLYGYTF,TGTGCCAGCAGTTACTCGGGACAGCCGCTCTATGGCTACACCTTC